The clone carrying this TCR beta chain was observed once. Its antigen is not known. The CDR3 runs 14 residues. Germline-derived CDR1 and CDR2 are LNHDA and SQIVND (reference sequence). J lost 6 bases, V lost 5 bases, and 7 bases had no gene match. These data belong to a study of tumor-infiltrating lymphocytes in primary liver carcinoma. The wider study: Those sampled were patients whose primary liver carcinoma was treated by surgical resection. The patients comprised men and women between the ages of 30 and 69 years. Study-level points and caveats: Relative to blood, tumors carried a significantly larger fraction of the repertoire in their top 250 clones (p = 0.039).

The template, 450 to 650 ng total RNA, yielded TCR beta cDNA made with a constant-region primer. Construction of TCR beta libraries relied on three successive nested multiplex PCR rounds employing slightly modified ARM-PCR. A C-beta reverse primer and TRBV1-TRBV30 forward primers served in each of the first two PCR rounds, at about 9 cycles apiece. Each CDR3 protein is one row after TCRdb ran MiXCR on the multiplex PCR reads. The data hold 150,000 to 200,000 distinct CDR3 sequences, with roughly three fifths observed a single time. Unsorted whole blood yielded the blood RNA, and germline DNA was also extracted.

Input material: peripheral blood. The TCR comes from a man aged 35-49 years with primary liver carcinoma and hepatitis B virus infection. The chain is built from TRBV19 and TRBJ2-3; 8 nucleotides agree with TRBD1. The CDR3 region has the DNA TGTGCCAGTAGTCCGAGGACAGGGTTGGATACGCAGTATTTT. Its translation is CASSPRTGLDTQYF.